What follows are 32 T cell receptor beta chains derived from one specimen sequenced in a study of early T cells in non-severe SARS-CoV-2 infection. Using its own MiXCR run on the 5' RACE reads, TCRdb lists one record per CDR3 protein. The table has tens of thousands of distinct CDR3 sequences, 9% to 15% seen once; the top ten hold more than 6.5%. The specimen sequenced was whole blood. All receptors derive from an adult who was a healthcare worker with PCR-confirmed SARS-CoV-2 infection or an uninfected control (not recorded which).

This clonotype was counted at least ten times. The chain links TRBV20-1 to TRBJ2-5; D gene unclear. Trimming shortened V by 6 bases and J by 4 bases, and 9 bases separated the two germline ends. The germline V gene encodes CDR1 DFQATT and CDR2 SNEGSKA (reference sequence). The CDR3 has 11 residues. CDR3 amino acids: CSATGGETQYF. The CDR3 DNA follows: TGCAGTGCCACTGGTGGAGAGACCCAGTACTTC.

This clonotype was observed a few times. The V gene is TRBV7-3, the J gene TRBJ2-5; D unclear. V lost 2 bases and J 4 bases, leaving 8 bases between the germline ends. The CDR3 covers 13 residues. Germline V gene lookup returns CDR1 SGHTA and CDR2 FQGTGA. CDR3 bases: TGTGCCAGCAGCTTAGGGGTTAGAGAGACCCAGTACTTC. It codes for CASSLGVRETQYF.

The chain recombines TRBV7-2 with TRBJ2-5; 7 bases map to TRBD1. V shed 3 bases and J 5 bases; nucleotides not matched to a gene: 9. This CDR3 region has 15 residues. The germline V gene encodes CDR1 SGHTA and CDR2 FQGNSA. CDR3 bases: TGTGCCAGCAGCTTTACCCCACAGGGGTGGGAGACCCAGTACTTC. Translated: CASSFTPQGWETQYF.

This clonotype was observed many times. J is TRBJ2-7 and V is TRBV7-8, with D possibly matching TRBD1 (5 bases). The germline gives CDR1 SGHVS, CDR2 FQNEAQ. Trimming left V 2 bases short and J 6 bases short, with 11 bases between. The CDR3 is 13 residues long. The CDR3 loop is CASSLRSGFEQYF. As DNA, the CDR3 is TGTGCCAGCAGCTTAAGGTCAGGGTTCGAGCAGTACTTC.

In nucleotides, the CDR3 is TGTGCCAGCAGCCCGAAGGGGAACACTGAAGCTTTCTTT. Its protein product is CASSPKGNTEAFF. The rearrangement links TRBV7-9 to TRBJ1-1, with unresolved D. V was pared by 5 bases and J by 1 base, with 8 bases between. The CDR3 sequence is 13 residues long. The V gene's germline CDR1 is SEHNR and CDR2 FQNEAQ (reference sequence).

This clonotype was observed at least ten times. The V and J genes are TRBV7-9 and TRBJ2-5, with 9 bases identical to TRBD2. Germline assignment: CDR1 SEHNR and CDR2 FQNEAQ (reference sequence). CDR3 length: 17 amino acids. Unmatched junction bases numbered 7, after V lost 1 base and J lost 1 base. The CDR3 DNA follows: TGTGCCAGCAGCTTAGAGTACCTAGCGGGACCCCAAGAGACCCAGTACTTC. Translating it yields CASSLEYLAGPQETQYF.

This clonotype was counted only a few times. The chain uses TRBV5-1 and TRBJ2-3, with a tentative D call TRBD1 (5 bases). Trimming left V 4 bases short and J 3 bases short, with 12 bases between. This CDR3 spans 14 amino acids. The germline V gene has CDR1 SGHRS and CDR2 YFSETQ. The CDR3 DNA sequence: TGCGCCAGCAGCATAGCAGGGAATACAGATACGCAGTATTTT. Translating gives CASSIAGNTDTQYF.

This clonotype was recorded at least ten times. The chain recombines TRBV2 with TRBJ1-5; a weak D match, TRBD1 (5 bases). Trimming cost V 6 bases and J 11 bases, with 14 bases left between them. There are 12 residues in the CDR3. Germline CDR1 is SNHLY and CDR2 is FYNNEI. The CDR3 spells CASRTHQGAQHF. The CDR3 DNA sequence: TGTGCCAGCAGAACACACCAGGGCGCCCAGCATTTT.

In this sample, this clonotype turned up many times. This chain connects TRBV29-1 to TRBJ2-5; D perhaps matches TRBD2 (5 bases). V was trimmed by 3 bases and J by 10 bases, leaving 12 bases between them. The CDR3 runs to 11 residues. Germline CDR1 reads SQVTM; CDR2 reads ANQGSEA. CDR3: CSVDTAGLQYF. CDR3 nucleotide sequence: TGCAGCGTTGACACCGCAGGACTCCAGTACTTC.

This chain uses TRBV4-3 with TRBJ2-3; no definite D call. Trimming took 1 base from V and 5 from J, leaving 16 bases between them. Germline CDR1 LGHNA, CDR2 YSLEER. CDR3 size: 16 residues. CDR3 protein: CASSQVLSKIVDTQYF. Here the CDR3 DNA reads TGCGCCAGCAGCCAAGTTCTCTCGAAGATCGTAGATACGCAGTATTTT.

This clonotype was counted ten times or more. A much more abundant neighbour one base away suggests this may be a read error. This CDR3 reads CASSLGSEPQHF. In DNA form, the CDR3 reads TGTGCCAGCAGCTTGGGAAGCGAGCCCCAGCATTTT. J is TRBJ1-5 and V is TRBV5-6; D is ambiguous. This CDR3 has 12 residues. Germline CDR1 reads SGHDT; CDR2 reads YYEEEE. V lost 0 bases to trimming and J lost 8 bases, with 6 bases between them.

This clonotype was seen a few times. The J gene is TRBJ1-2, the V gene TRBV11-2, with D perhaps TRBD1 (6 bases). V was clipped by 5 bases and J by 4 bases, with 11 bases between them. The CDR3 is made up of 13 amino acids. Germline V gives CDR1 SGHAT, CDR2 FQNNGV. The chain's CDR3 is CASSDMDSYGYTF. CDR3 in DNA: TGTGCCAGCAGCGATATGGACAGCTATGGCTACACCTTC.

This clonotype was seen a few times. The V call is TRBV7-9, the J call TRBJ2-7; TRBD2 matches 11 bases. J gave up 6 bases and V 7 bases, and 8 bases lay outside the gene matches. Germline V lookup: CDR1 SEHNR, CDR2 FQNEAQ (reference sequence). The CDR3 consists of 14 residues. CDR3 protein: CASTLAGVRPEQYF. DNA of the CDR3: TGTGCCAGCACACTAGCGGGAGTTAGGCCCGAGCAGTACTTC.

The J gene is TRBJ2-1, the V gene TRBV12-5, with TRBD1 matching over 8 bases. Germline values: CDR1 LGHNT, CDR2 FRNRAP. The junction had 6 bases not matched to a gene; V was cut back by 4 bases and J by 13 bases. The CDR3 totals 12 residues. Written as DNA, the CDR3 is TGTGCTAGTGGTTCCTCCGGGACAGGCCAGTTCTTC. The encoded protein is CASGSSGTGQFF. Supplemented by reference TRBV12-5 and TRBJ2-1, the full variable domain reads DARVTQTPRHKVTEMGQEVTMRCQPILGHNTVFWYRQTMMQGLELLAYFRNRAPLDDSGMPKDRFSAEMPDATLATLKIQPSEPRDSAVYFCASGSSGTGQFFGPGTRLTVL.

The rearrangement links TRBV9 to TRBJ1-2; a weak D match, TRBD1 (6 bases). V lost 4 bases, J lost 10 bases, and 17 bases lay in between. The CDR3 runs to 13 residues. Germline V gives CDR1 SGDLS, CDR2 YYNGEE. In nucleotides, the CDR3 is TGTGCCAGCAGCCAATCTCCAACAGGGTACTACACCTTC. Protein sequence: CASSQSPTGYYTF.

CDR3 nucleotide sequence: TGCAGCGTGGCGGTCGGACTAGCGGGAACAGGCACAGATACGCAGTATTTT. As protein: CSVAVGLAGTGTDTQYF. This chain links TRBV29-1 with TRBJ2-3, with 12 bases identical to TRBD2. V shed 6 bases, J shed 1 base, and the junction held 11 bases outside the gene matches. The CDR3 has 17 residues. Germline V gene lookup returns CDR1 SQVTM and CDR2 ANQGSEA.

The V gene is TRBV4-2, the J gene TRBJ2-1; TRBD1 agrees at 7 bases. There are 15 residues in the CDR3. CDR1 and CDR2 (germline): LGHNA, YNFKEQ. V was pared by 4 bases and J by 6 bases, with 9 bases of the junction left unmatched. The CDR3 nucleotides are TGTGCCAGCAGCCTATCGGGACAGAGCCGCAATGAGCAGTTCTTC. Protein: CASSLSGQSRNEQFF.

This clonotype appeared a few times. V is TRBV2 and J is TRBJ1-4; unclear D gene. With 6 bases removed from V and 8 bases from J, the gap between germline ends came to 13 bases. The CDR3 is 13 residues long. Germline CDR1 SNHLY, CDR2 FYNNEI. The CDR3 protein is CASSLLHREKLFF. The CDR3, as DNA: TGTGCCAGCAGCCTCTTACATCGGGAAAAACTGTTTTTT. The variable domain in full, completed from reference TRBV2 and TRBJ1-4, reads EPEVTQTPSHQVTQMGQEVILRCVPISNHLYFYWYRQILGQKVEFLVSFYNNEISEKSEIFDDQFSVERPDGSNFTLKIRSTKLEDSAMYFCASSLLHREKLFFGSGTQLSVL.

V gene TRBV11-1 combines with J gene TRBJ1-1, with D uncertain. Germline values: CDR1 SGHAT, CDR2 FQDESV (reference sequence). Trimming removed 2 bases from V and 5 bases from J, with 15 bases in between. The CDR3 is 15 amino acids. The CDR3 here is CASSLFGAPRTEAFF. The CDR3, as DNA: TGTGCCAGCAGCTTATTCGGAGCCCCGAGGACTGAAGCTTTCTTT.

The CDR3 is CASGRGSFAGELFF. The CDR3 nucleotides are TGCGCCAGCGGGAGGGGATCGTTCGCCGGGGAGCTGTTTTTT. The chain combines TRBV10-1 with TRBJ2-2; TRBD2 aligns across 7 bases. The CDR3 extends over 14 amino acids. V dropped 8 bases and J dropped 6; count of bases not matched to a gene: 9. Germline V gene lookup returns CDR1 WNHNN and CDR2 SYGVQD (reference sequence).

This clonotype showed up just a few times. This chain uses TRBV7-2 with TRBJ1-1, with 7 positions matching TRBD1. This CDR3 region has 15 residues. The ends lost 2 bases at V and 4 bases at J; junction bases unmatched: 7. CDR1 and CDR2 from the germline V gene are SGHTA and FQGNSA. CDR3 loop: CASSLSGAGGTEAFF. The CDR3 DNA is TGTGCCAGCAGCTTATCTGGTGCAGGGGGCACTGAAGCTTTCTTT.

This clonotype was detected a few times. The V call is TRBV6-5, the J call TRBJ2-7; D is unclear. V was clipped by 5 bases and J by 5 bases, with 16 bases between them. Germline V CDR1 and CDR2: MNHEY, SVGAGI. The CDR3 spans 14 residues. The CDR3 nucleotides read TGTGCCAGCAGTCCCTATAAGCTCCGGAACGAGCAGTACTTC. As protein: CASSPYKLRNEQYF.

V and J are TRBV20-1 and TRBJ1-1; 10 bases align to TRBD1. The V gene's germline CDR1 is DFQATT and CDR2 SNEGSKA (reference sequence). The CDR3 length is 13 residues. With V trimmed by 6 bases and J by 4 bases, 5 bases remained unmatched. CDR3 in DNA: TGCAGTGCCACGGGACAGGGGTTCACTGAAGCTTTCTTT. This codes for CSATGQGFTEAFF.

The gene calls are TRBV12-3 or TRBV12-4 and TRBJ2-3; D uncertain. V lost 1 base and J 2 bases, leaving 7 bases between the germline ends. The CDR3 sequence is 14 residues long. The CDR3 nucleotides read TGTGCCAGCAGTTTAGGTGGTTACACAGATACGCAGTATTTT. Protein: CASSLGGYTDTQYF.

The V call is TRBV20-1, the J call TRBJ2-7; TRBD2 matches at 10 bases. CDR3 length equals 15 residues. V gave up 6 bases and J gave up 1 base; unmatched junction bases: 9. CDR1 DFQATT and CDR2 SNEGSKA come from the germline V gene (reference sequence). The DNA for the CDR3 is TGCAGTGCGACTCCTCTAGCGGGAGTTTCCTACGAGCAGTACTTC. Translation gives CSATPLAGVSYEQYF.

This clonotype was seen more than once but under ten times. This sequence joins TRBV2 and TRBJ1-1; D gene unclear. Germline V lookup: CDR1 SNHLY, CDR2 FYNNEI. The CDR3 is made up of 13 amino acids. Trimming shortened V by 4 bases and J by 1 base, and 7 bases separated the two germline ends. The CDR3 nucleotides read TGTGCCAGCAGTGTAGAGGGGAACACTGAAGCTTTCTTT. It translates to CASSVEGNTEAFF.

The rearrangement joins TRBV19 to TRBJ2-7; possible D gene TRBD1, 6 bases. This CDR3 spans 13 amino acids. V lost 9 bases to trimming and J lost 3 bases, with 15 bases between them. Germline values: CDR1 LNHDA, CDR2 SQIVND (reference sequence). The CDR3, as DNA: TGTGCCAGCCGAGGACAGAACCTCTACGAGCAGTACTTC. Translating it yields CASRGQNLYEQYF.

The chain uses TRBV3-1 and TRBJ2-2; a possible D gene is TRBD1 (7 bases). The CDR3 has 15 amino acids. Germline V CDR1 and CDR2: LGHDT, YNNKEL (reference sequence). Trimming removed 4 bases at V and 0 bases at J, with 9 bases between. The DNA for the CDR3 is TGTGCCAGCAGCCCCAGGGGGGCGAACACCGGGGAGCTGTTTTTT. Translated: CASSPRGANTGELFF. The full variable domain, in which reference TRBV3-1 and TRBJ2-2 provide the parts outside the CDR3, is DTAVSQTPKYLVTQMGNDKSIKCEQNLGHDTMYWYKQDSKKFLKIMFSYNNKELIINETVPNRFSPKSPDKAHLNLHINSLELGDSAVYFCASSPRGANTGELFFGEGSRLTVL.

This clonotype was detected many times. This sequence joins TRBV29-1 and TRBJ1-1, with D maybe TRBD1 (6 bases). The CDR3 covers 13 residues. V was shortened by 5 bases and J by 0 bases, with 10 bases between the two germline ends. The germline V gene has CDR1 SQVTM and CDR2 ANQGSEA. In DNA form, the CDR3 reads TGCAGCGTTCTCAGACAGGTGAACACTGAAGCTTTCTTT. Encoded protein: CSVLRQVNTEAFF. The complete variable domain, with remaining parts taken from reference TRBV29-1 and TRBJ1-1, reads SAVISQKPSRDICQRGTSLTIQCQVDSQVTMMFWYRQQPGQSLTLIATANQGSEATYESGFVIDKFPISRPNLTFSTLTVSNMSPEDSSIYLCSVLRQVNTEAFFGQGTRLTVV.

CDR3 amino acids: CASSLRHWREENTGELFF. The CDR3 DNA follows: TGTGCCAGCAGCTTACGGCATTGGCGGGAGGAAAACACCGGGGAGCTGTTTTTT. V usage is TRBV7-9 and J usage is TRBJ2-2, with 8 bases fitting TRBD2. The CDR3 totals 18 residues. The germline V gene has CDR1 SEHNR and CDR2 FQNEAQ (reference sequence). With V trimmed by 2 bases and J by 2 bases, 10 bases remained unmatched. Full variable domain (remainder filled in from reference TRBV7-9 and TRBJ2-2): DTGVSQNPRHKITKRGQNVTFRCDPISEHNRLYWYRQTLGQGPEFLTYFQNEAQLEKSRLLSDRFSAERPKGSFSTLEIQRTEQGDSAMYLCASSLRHWREENTGELFFGEGSRLTVL.

The chain is built from TRBV18 and TRBJ2-3; D is unclear. CDR3 length: 15 amino acids. Deletions cut 4 bases from V and 4 bases from J, with 15 bases between. Germline CDR1 KGHSH, CDR2 LQKENI. CDR3 loop: CASSLSRAPPDTQYF. The CDR3 coding sequence is TGTGCCAGCTCACTCTCCCGCGCGCCGCCAGATACGCAGTATTTT.

This rearrangement joins TRBV29-1 to TRBJ2-2, with unresolved D. V was cut by 7 bases and J by 5 bases, with 14 bases left in between. Germline V gene data show CDR1 as SQVTM and CDR2 as ANQGSEA. CDR3 length equals 13 residues. CDR3 nucleotide sequence: TGCAGCGCCTACCGTTGGGGAACCGGGGAGCTGTTTTTT. Translation gives CSAYRWGTGELFF.